This T cell receptor beta chain emerged from a study of spatial heterogeneity in lung cancer. Time point of the sample: blood at routine non-recurrence follow-up after resection. TCRs were sequenced from unsorted whole RNA of tumor, nontumor lung or PBMC. The length of the CDR3 is 13 residues. The germline gives CDR1 MNHEY, CDR2 SVGEGT. Trimming removed 7 bases from V and 5 bases from J, with 14 bases in between. A unique molecular identifier was attached to every TCR cDNA molecule. In TCRdb, the 5' RACE reads were re-called with MiXCR into one record per CDR3 protein. The data show 18,000 or so distinct CDR3 sequences, 7% to 10% seen once.

V and J are TRBV6-2 or TRBV6-3 and TRBJ2-5, with D maybe TRBD2 (5 bases). The receptor comes from a male donor with early-stage non-small cell lung cancer. Sequencing was performed on PBMCs, taken at follow-up. CDR3 residues: CASTGLSYETQYF. In DNA, the CDR3 is TGTGCCAGCACCGGACTTAGCTACGAGACCCAGTACTTC.